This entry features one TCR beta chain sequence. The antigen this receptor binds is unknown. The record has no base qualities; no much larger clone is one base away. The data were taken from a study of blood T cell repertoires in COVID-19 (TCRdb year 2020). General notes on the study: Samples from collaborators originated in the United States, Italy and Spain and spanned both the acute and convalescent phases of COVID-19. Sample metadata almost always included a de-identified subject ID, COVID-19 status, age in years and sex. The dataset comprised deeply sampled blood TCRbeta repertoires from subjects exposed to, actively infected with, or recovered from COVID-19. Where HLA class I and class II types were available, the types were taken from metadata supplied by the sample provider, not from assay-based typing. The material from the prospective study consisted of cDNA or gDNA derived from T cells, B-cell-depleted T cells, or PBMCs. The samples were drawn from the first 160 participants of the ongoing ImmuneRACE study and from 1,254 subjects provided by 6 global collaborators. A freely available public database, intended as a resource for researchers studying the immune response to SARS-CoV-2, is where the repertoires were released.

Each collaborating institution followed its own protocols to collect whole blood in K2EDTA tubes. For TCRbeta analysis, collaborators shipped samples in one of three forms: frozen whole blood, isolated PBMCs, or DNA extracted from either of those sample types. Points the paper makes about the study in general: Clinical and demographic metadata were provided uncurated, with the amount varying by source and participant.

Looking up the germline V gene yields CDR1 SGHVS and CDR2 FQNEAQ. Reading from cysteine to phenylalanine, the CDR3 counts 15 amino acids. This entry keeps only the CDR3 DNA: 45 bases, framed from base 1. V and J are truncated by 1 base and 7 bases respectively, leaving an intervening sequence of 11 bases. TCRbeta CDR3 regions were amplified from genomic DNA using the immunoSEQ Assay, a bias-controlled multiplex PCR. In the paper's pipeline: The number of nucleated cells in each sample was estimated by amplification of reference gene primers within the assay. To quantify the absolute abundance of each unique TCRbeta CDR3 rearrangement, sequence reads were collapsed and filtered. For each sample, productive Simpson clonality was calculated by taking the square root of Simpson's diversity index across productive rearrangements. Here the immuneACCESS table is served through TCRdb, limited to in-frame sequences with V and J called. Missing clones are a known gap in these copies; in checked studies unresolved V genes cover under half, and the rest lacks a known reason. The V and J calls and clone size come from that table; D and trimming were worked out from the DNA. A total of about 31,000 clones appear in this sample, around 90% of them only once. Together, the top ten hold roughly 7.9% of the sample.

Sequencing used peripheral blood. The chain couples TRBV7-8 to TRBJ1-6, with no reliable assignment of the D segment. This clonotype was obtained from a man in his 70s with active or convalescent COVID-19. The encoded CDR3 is CASSLVGAGNSPLHF. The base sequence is TGTGCCAGCAGCTTAGTCGGTGCGGGGAATTCACCCCTCCACTTT.